This is a list of T cell receptor beta chains from one sample in a study of T cells after posttransplantation cyclophosphamide. Generated by immunoSEQ multiplex PCR, the TCRdb table keeps only in-frame clones and is missing some. The data show approximately 20,000 clones, 80% to 90% seen once. The sample was PBMCs, taken just over 350 days after allogeneic stem cell transplant with calcineurin inhibitor and methotrexate. Receptor source: a female patient younger than 45 who received an allogeneic stem cell transplant from an unrelated donor, was CMV-positive, and had acute and chronic GVHD. Part of the T cells may come from the graft donor. CDR3s include the opening cysteine and the closing phenylalanine or tryptophan. The order of the fields is D gene, V gene, clone size, J gene, CDR3 DNA, CDR3 protein. A D gene is named only where the DNA matches it firmly. The size field is filled for only some rows; it gives once, few, many or a size class.

d_call: TRBD2; v_call: TRBV29-1; clone_size: NA; j_call: TRBJ2-3; cdr3_nt: TGCAGCGTAGAGGGACTAGCGGGAGGAGATACGCAGTATTTT; cdr3_aa: CSVEGLAGGDTQYF
d_call: TRBD1; v_call: TRBV19; clone_size: NA; j_call: TRBJ2-7; cdr3_nt: TGTGCCAGTAGCCCCCGGGACAGGGGCCTAACCTACGAGCAGTACTTC; cdr3_aa: CASSPRDRGLTYEQYF
d_call: NA; v_call: TRBV5-1; clone_size: NA; j_call: TRBJ2-1; cdr3_nt: TGCGCCAGCAGCTCTCAGGGGAGCTCCTACAATGAGCAGTTCTTC; cdr3_aa: CASSSQGSSYNEQFF
d_call: TRBD1; v_call: TRBV25-1; clone_size: NA; j_call: TRBJ1-3; cdr3_nt: TGTGCCAGCAGTTTACAGGGGGCCTCTGGAAACACCATATATTTT; cdr3_aa: CASSLQGASGNTIYF
d_call: TRBD2; v_call: TRBV7-9; clone_size: NA; j_call: TRBJ2-5; cdr3_nt: TGTGCCAGCAGCCCACGTGGAGGGAGGGGAGAGACCCAGTACTTC; cdr3_aa: CASSPRGGRGETQYF
d_call: TRBD1; v_call: TRBV6-5; clone_size: NA; j_call: TRBJ1-5; cdr3_nt: TGTGCCAGCAGCAGGGGGCAAGATCAGCCCCAGCATTTT; cdr3_aa: CASSRGQDQPQHF
d_call: TRBD1; v_call: TRBV10-3; clone_size: few; j_call: TRBJ1-6; cdr3_nt: TGTGCCATCAGTGACTTACGAGGGGGCAATCTGGATTCACCCCTCCACTTT; cdr3_aa: CAISDLRGGNLDSPLHF
d_call: TRBD1; v_call: TRBV28; clone_size: NA; j_call: TRBJ2-1; cdr3_nt: TGTGCCAGCAGTTTGGGTTACCGGGACAGGGGGACGGATGAGCAGTTCTTC; cdr3_aa: CASSLGYRDRGTDEQFF
d_call: TRBD2; v_call: TRBV6-1; clone_size: NA; j_call: TRBJ2-1; cdr3_nt: TGTGCCAGCAGTGTAAGGGTAGCGGGAGGGGACTACAATGAGCAGTTCTTC; cdr3_aa: CASSVRVAGGDYNEQFF
d_call: TRBD1; v_call: TRBV5-6; clone_size: NA; j_call: TRBJ1-4; cdr3_nt: TGTGCCAGCAGCTTACCGGGACAGGGGCCCAATGAAAAACTGTTTTTT; cdr3_aa: CASSLPGQGPNEKLFF
d_call: TRBD2; v_call: TRBV4-1; clone_size: NA; j_call: TRBJ2-2; cdr3_nt: TGCGCCAGCAGCCAAGAGTGGACAGCGGGAGCAAGGGAGCTGTTTTTT; cdr3_aa: CASSQEWTAGARELFF
d_call: NA; v_call: TRBV5-1; clone_size: NA; j_call: TRBJ2-3; cdr3_nt: TGCGCCAGCAGCTTGAACGGAGATACGCAGTATTTT; cdr3_aa: CASSLNGDTQYF
d_call: TRBD1; v_call: TRBV7-9; clone_size: NA; j_call: TRBJ1-4; cdr3_nt: TGTGCCAGCAGCTTACCCAGACAGGGCCGTTATGAAAAACTGTTTTTT; cdr3_aa: CASSLPRQGRYEKLFF
d_call: TRBD1; v_call: TRBV10-1; clone_size: once; j_call: TRBJ2-3; cdr3_nt: TGCGCCAGCGACAGGGATCCCTTCTCAGATACGCAGTATTTT; cdr3_aa: CASDRDPFSDTQYF
d_call: TRBD2; v_call: TRBV27; clone_size: few; j_call: TRBJ2-1; cdr3_nt: TGTGCCAGCAGCCTACTCCGGGGACTAGCGGAGCGCTCCTACAATGAGCAGTTCTTC; cdr3_aa: CASSLLRGLAERSYNEQFF
d_call: TRBD2; v_call: TRBV28; clone_size: NA; j_call: TRBJ2-5; cdr3_nt: TGTGCCAGCAGCCCGCCGGGACTAGCGGCAGAGACCCAGTACTTC; cdr3_aa: CASSPPGLAAETQYF
d_call: TRBD2; v_call: TRBV7-9; clone_size: NA; j_call: TRBJ2-7; cdr3_nt: TGTGCCAGCAGCTCGCCCGAAAGGACTAGCGGGAATTACGAGCAGTACTTC; cdr3_aa: CASSSPERTSGNYEQYF
d_call: TRBD1; v_call: TRBV6-6; clone_size: NA; j_call: TRBJ1-4; cdr3_nt: TGTGCCAGCAGTCCCGGGACAGCGAATGAAAAACTGTTTTTT; cdr3_aa: CASSPGTANEKLFF
d_call: TRBD2; v_call: TRBV5-6; clone_size: NA; j_call: TRBJ2-1; cdr3_nt: TGTGCCAGCAGCGGCGGCCTAGCGGGAGGGCTTGGGCAGTTCTTC; cdr3_aa: CASSGGLAGGLGQFF
d_call: NA; v_call: TRBV6-5; clone_size: NA; j_call: TRBJ1-6; cdr3_nt: TGTGCCAGCAGTTTGAGAATGGATTCACCCCTCCACTTT; cdr3_aa: CASSLRMDSPLHF
d_call: NA; v_call: TRBV5-1; clone_size: NA; j_call: TRBJ2-2; cdr3_nt: TGCGCCAGCAGCTTGCCCGGCGGGGTCGCGAACACCGGGGAGCTGTTTTTT; cdr3_aa: CASSLPGGVANTGELFF
d_call: TRBD1; v_call: TRBV2; clone_size: few; j_call: TRBJ2-3; cdr3_nt: TGTGCCAGCAGTGAATGGGCCGGGACAGGGACAGATACGCAGTATTTT; cdr3_aa: CASSEWAGTGTDTQYF
d_call: NA; v_call: TRBV9; clone_size: few; j_call: TRBJ2-3; cdr3_nt: TGTGCCAGCAGCCCTCAGACAGGCGGGGATACGCAGTATTTT; cdr3_aa: CASSPQTGGDTQYF
d_call: TRBD2; v_call: TRBV7-9; clone_size: NA; j_call: TRBJ2-7; cdr3_nt: TGTGCCAGCTCCGCCCCTGGGGGGGACTACGAGCAGTACTTC; cdr3_aa: CASSAPGGDYEQYF
d_call: TRBD2; v_call: TRBV7-3; clone_size: NA; j_call: TRBJ2-2; cdr3_nt: TGTGCCAGCAGCTTACTAGCGGGGGACACCGGGGAGCTGTTTTTT; cdr3_aa: CASSLLAGDTGELFF
d_call: NA; v_call: TRBV6-5; clone_size: NA; j_call: TRBJ2-7; cdr3_nt: TGTGCCAGCAGTTGGGGACTGAGCGTCTACGAGCAGTACTTC; cdr3_aa: CASSWGLSVYEQYF
d_call: NA; v_call: TRBV27; clone_size: once; j_call: TRBJ2-1; cdr3_nt: TGTGCCAGCACCCCGGGAGACGAATATAATGAGCAGTTCTTC; cdr3_aa: CASTPGDEYNEQFF
d_call: TRBD1; v_call: TRBV5-4; clone_size: NA; j_call: TRBJ2-5; cdr3_nt: TGTGCCAGCAGCCGAGGGACAGTGCAAGAGACCCAGTACTTC; cdr3_aa: CASSRGTVQETQYF
d_call: TRBD2; v_call: TRBV7-2; clone_size: NA; j_call: TRBJ2-3; cdr3_nt: TGTGCCAGCAGCTTCGGCGGGAGCGATACGCAGTATTTT; cdr3_aa: CASSFGGSDTQYF
d_call: TRBD1; v_call: TRBV19; clone_size: NA; j_call: TRBJ2-2; cdr3_nt: TGTGCCAGTAGTATATACAGGGGGAACACCGGGGAGCTGTTTTTT; cdr3_aa: CASSIYRGNTGELFF
d_call: TRBD1; v_call: TRBV11-2; clone_size: NA; j_call: TRBJ1-1; cdr3_nt: TGTGCCAGCAGCTTAGTTACAGGGGCGAACACTGAAGCTTTCTTT; cdr3_aa: CASSLVTGANTEAFF
d_call: TRBD2; v_call: TRBV7-2; clone_size: once; j_call: TRBJ2-5; cdr3_nt: TGTGCCAGCAGCTTAGCGGCGGGAGTTGAAGAGACCCAGTACTTC; cdr3_aa: CASSLAAGVEETQYF
d_call: TRBD1; v_call: TRBV5-6; clone_size: NA; j_call: TRBJ1-6; cdr3_nt: TGTGCCAGCAGCTTCCGGGACAGGGAGTTCTCCCTCCACTTT; cdr3_aa: CASSFRDREFSLHF
d_call: NA; v_call: TRBV9; clone_size: NA; j_call: TRBJ2-2; cdr3_nt: TGTGCCAGCAGCGTAGCCGGGACGAACACCGGGGAGCTGTTTTTT; cdr3_aa: CASSVAGTNTGELFF
d_call: TRBD1; v_call: TRBV4-3; clone_size: NA; j_call: TRBJ1-5; cdr3_nt: TGCGCCAGCAGCCAAGCCGACAGGGCAGATCAGCCCCAGCATTTT; cdr3_aa: CASSQADRADQPQHF
d_call: NA; v_call: TRBV19; clone_size: NA; j_call: TRBJ2-3; cdr3_nt: TGTGCCAGTAGTGCGCGGGACGGCACAGATACGCAGTATTTT; cdr3_aa: CASSARDGTDTQYF
d_call: TRBD2; v_call: TRBV18; clone_size: NA; j_call: TRBJ2-2; cdr3_nt: TGTGCCAGCTCACCAACCGGGAGGGGATCGAGCTCCGGGGAGCTGTTTTTT; cdr3_aa: CASSPTGRGSSSGELFF
d_call: NA; v_call: TRBV6-5; clone_size: NA; j_call: TRBJ2-3; cdr3_nt: TGTGCCAGCAGTTTTACAGGCCCTAGCACAGATACGCAGTATTTT; cdr3_aa: CASSFTGPSTDTQYF
d_call: TRBD1; v_call: TRBV6-5; clone_size: NA; j_call: TRBJ1-1; cdr3_nt: TGTGCCACCAGGGGACAGGGTAAATCTGAAGCTTTCTTT; cdr3_aa: CATRGQGKSEAFF
d_call: TRBD1; v_call: TRBV6-1; clone_size: NA; j_call: TRBJ1-4; cdr3_nt: TGTGCCAGCAGTGGTGCCCGGCGGACAGGGAATGAAAAACTGTTTTTT; cdr3_aa: CASSGARRTGNEKLFF
d_call: NA; v_call: TRBV7-3; clone_size: NA; j_call: TRBJ2-3; cdr3_nt: TGTGCCAGCAGCTTAACGGGTAGCAGCACAGATACGCAGTATTTT; cdr3_aa: CASSLTGSSTDTQYF
d_call: NA; v_call: TRBV13; clone_size: NA; j_call: TRBJ2-5; cdr3_nt: TGTGCCAGCAGCTTACTCACACCCGGGACACCTTTTTCCCCAGAGACCCAGTACTTC; cdr3_aa: CASSLLTPGTPFSPETQYF
d_call: TRBD1; v_call: TRBV5-1; clone_size: NA; j_call: TRBJ1-1; cdr3_nt: TGCGCCAGCAGCCCCGGGACAGCCGCCCTTGAAGCTTTCTTT; cdr3_aa: CASSPGTAALEAFF
d_call: TRBD2; v_call: TRBV11-3; clone_size: NA; j_call: TRBJ2-1; cdr3_nt: TGTGCCAGCAGCTTAGAGGGGATAGCGGGGGATGAGCAGTTCTTC; cdr3_aa: CASSLEGIAGDEQFF
d_call: NA; v_call: TRBV18; clone_size: NA; j_call: TRBJ1-3; cdr3_nt: TGTGCCAGCTCACCCTCGGGTTCCTCTGGAAACACCATATATTTT; cdr3_aa: CASSPSGSSGNTIYF
d_call: TRBD2; v_call: TRBV9; clone_size: once; j_call: TRBJ2-1; cdr3_nt: TGTGCCAGCAGCGGGACTAGTCTCAATGAGCAGTTCTTC; cdr3_aa: CASSGTSLNEQFF
d_call: TRBD1; v_call: TRBV6-5; clone_size: once; j_call: TRBJ2-2; cdr3_nt: TGTGCCAGCAGGGCCGGGACAGGGTTAAACAAAGAGCTGTTTTTT; cdr3_aa: CASRAGTGLNKELFF
d_call: NA; v_call: TRBV5-1; clone_size: NA; j_call: TRBJ2-5; cdr3_nt: TGCGCCAGCAGCTCGACTTTTCAAGAGACCCAGTACTTC; cdr3_aa: CASSSTFQETQYF
d_call: TRBD1; v_call: TRBV19; clone_size: NA; j_call: TRBJ2-2; cdr3_nt: TGTGCCAGTGCCTCAGAGGGGGCGCGTAGCACCGGGGAGCTGTTTTTT; cdr3_aa: CASASEGARSTGELFF
d_call: NA; v_call: TRBV30; clone_size: NA; j_call: TRBJ1-4; cdr3_nt: TGTGCCTGGAGTGTAAATATCGCAGCTAATGAAAAACTGTTTTTT; cdr3_aa: CAWSVNIAANEKLFF
d_call: TRBD1; v_call: TRBV7-9; clone_size: NA; j_call: TRBJ2-5; cdr3_nt: TGTGCCAGCAGCTTACGGGGACAGGTTACAGAGACCCAGTACTTC; cdr3_aa: CASSLRGQVTETQYF
d_call: NA; v_call: TRBV10-1; clone_size: NA; j_call: TRBJ2-2; cdr3_nt: TGCGCCAGCAGTGGACCGGGCGGGGAGCTGTTTTTT; cdr3_aa: CASSGPGGELFF
d_call: TRBD1; v_call: TRBV19; clone_size: once; j_call: TRBJ1-5; cdr3_nt: TGTGCCAGTAGACATATACTACAGGGGGCGCAAATTCAGCCCCAGCATTTT; cdr3_aa: CASRHILQGAQIQPQHF
d_call: TRBD1; v_call: TRBV6-5; clone_size: NA; j_call: TRBJ1-2; cdr3_nt: TGTGCCAGCAGTTACGGGACAGCAGCCGCCTATGGCTACACCTTC; cdr3_aa: CASSYGTAAAYGYTF
d_call: NA; v_call: TRBV5-1; clone_size: NA; j_call: TRBJ1-3; cdr3_nt: TGCGCCAGCAGCTTGGGTGATGGACTGATCTCTGGAAACACCATATATTTT; cdr3_aa: CASSLGDGLISGNTIYF
d_call: NA; v_call: TRBV25-1; clone_size: NA; j_call: TRBJ1-1; cdr3_nt: TGTGCCAGCAGTGAGGACAGCTACACTGAAGCTTTCTTT; cdr3_aa: CASSEDSYTEAFF
d_call: NA; v_call: TRBV6-1; clone_size: NA; j_call: TRBJ1-2; cdr3_nt: TGTGCCAGCAGCCCCCGGGATGCTTCGAACTATGGCTACACCTTC; cdr3_aa: CASSPRDASNYGYTF